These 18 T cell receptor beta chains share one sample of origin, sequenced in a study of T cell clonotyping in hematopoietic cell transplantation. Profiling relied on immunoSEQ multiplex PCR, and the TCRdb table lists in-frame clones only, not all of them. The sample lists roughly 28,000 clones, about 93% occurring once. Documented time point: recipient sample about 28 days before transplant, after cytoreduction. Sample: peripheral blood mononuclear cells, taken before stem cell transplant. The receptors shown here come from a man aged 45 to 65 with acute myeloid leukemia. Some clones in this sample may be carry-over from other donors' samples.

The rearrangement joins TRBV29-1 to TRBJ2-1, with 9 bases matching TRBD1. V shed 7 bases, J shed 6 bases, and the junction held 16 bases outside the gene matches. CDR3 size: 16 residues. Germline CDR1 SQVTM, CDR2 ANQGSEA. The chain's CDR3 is CSALGVGTGMGNEQFF. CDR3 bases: TGCAGCGCCCTGGGGGTAGGGACAGGGATGGGCAATGAGCAGTTCTTC.

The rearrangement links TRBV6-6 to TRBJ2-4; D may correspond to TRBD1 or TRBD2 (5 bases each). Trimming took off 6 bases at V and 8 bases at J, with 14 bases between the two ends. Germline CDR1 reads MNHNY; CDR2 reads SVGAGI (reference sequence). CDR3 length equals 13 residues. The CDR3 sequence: CASSPGTGHIQYF. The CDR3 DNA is TGTGCCAGCAGCCCCGGGACGGGTCACATTCAGTACTTC.

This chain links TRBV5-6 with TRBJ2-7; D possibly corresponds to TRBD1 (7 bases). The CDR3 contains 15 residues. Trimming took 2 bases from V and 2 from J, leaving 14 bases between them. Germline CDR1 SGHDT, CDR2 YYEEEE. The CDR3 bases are TGTGCCAGCAGCTTTCGAGACAGGGAGGCCTACGAGCAGTACTTC. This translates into CASSFRDREAYEQYF. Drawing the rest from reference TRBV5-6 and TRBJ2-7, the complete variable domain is DAGVTQSPTHLIKTRGQQVTLRCSPKSGHDTVSWYQQALGQGPQFIFQYYEEEERQRGNFPDRFSGHQFPNYSSELNVNALLLGDSALYLCASSFRDREAYEQYFGPGTRLTVT.

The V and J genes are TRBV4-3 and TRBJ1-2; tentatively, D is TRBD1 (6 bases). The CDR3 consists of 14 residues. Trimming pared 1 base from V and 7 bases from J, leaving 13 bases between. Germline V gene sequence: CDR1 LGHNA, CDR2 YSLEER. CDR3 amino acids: CASSQGASQGGYTF. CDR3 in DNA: TGCGCCAGCAGCCAAGGGGCATCACAGGGTGGCTACACCTTC.

Here the CDR3 reads CASSAYPDSGMEQYF. The CDR3 DNA reads as TGTGCCAGCAGTGCATACCCCGACAGTGGAATGGAGCAGTACTTC. The chain couples TRBV27 to TRBJ2-5, with D possibly being TRBD1 (5 bases). This CDR3 is built from 15 residues. Per germline, CDR1 MNHEY and CDR2 SMNVEV (reference sequence). Trimming removed 5 bases at V and 11 bases at J, with 24 bases between.

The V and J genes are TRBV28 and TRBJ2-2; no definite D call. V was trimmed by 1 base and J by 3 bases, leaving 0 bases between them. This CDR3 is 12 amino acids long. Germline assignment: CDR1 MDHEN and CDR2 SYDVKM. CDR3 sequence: CASSLYTGELFF. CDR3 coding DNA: TGTGCCAGCAGTTTATACACCGGGGAGCTGTTTTTT. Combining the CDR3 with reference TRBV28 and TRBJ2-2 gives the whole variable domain DVKVTQSSRYLVKRTGEKVFLECVQDMDHENMFWYRQDPGLGLRLIYFSYDVKMKEKGDIPEGYSVSREKKERFSLILESASTNQTSMYLCASSLYTGELFFGEGSRLTVL.

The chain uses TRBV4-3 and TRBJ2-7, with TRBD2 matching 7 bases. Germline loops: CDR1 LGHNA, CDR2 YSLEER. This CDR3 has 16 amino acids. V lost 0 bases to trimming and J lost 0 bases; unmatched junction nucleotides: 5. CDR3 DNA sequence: TGCGCCAGCAGCCAAGATCTAGCGGATCGCTCCTACGAGCAGTACTTC. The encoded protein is CASSQDLADRSYEQYF.

The CDR3 is CASSEDTSWVYEQYF. In DNA form, the CDR3 reads TGTGCCAGCAGTGAAGATACGTCGTGGGTTTACGAGCAGTACTTC. This chain uses TRBV2 with TRBJ2-7, with unresolved D. CDR1 SNHLY and CDR2 FYNNEI come from the germline V gene. CDR3 length: 15 amino acids. Trimming removed 1 base from V and 4 bases from J, with 14 bases in between.

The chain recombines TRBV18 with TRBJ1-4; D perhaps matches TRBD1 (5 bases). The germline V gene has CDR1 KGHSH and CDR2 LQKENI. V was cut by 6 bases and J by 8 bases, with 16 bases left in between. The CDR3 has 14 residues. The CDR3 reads CASSRGREGEKLFF. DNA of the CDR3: TGTGCCAGCTCGCGGGGCAGGGAAGGCGAAAAACTGTTTTTT.

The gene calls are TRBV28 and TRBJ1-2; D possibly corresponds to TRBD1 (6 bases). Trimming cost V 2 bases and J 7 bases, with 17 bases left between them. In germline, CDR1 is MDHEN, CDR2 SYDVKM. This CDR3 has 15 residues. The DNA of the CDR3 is TGTGCCAGCAGTTTAAACACAAGGGGGGTTGGTGGCTACACCTTC. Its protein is CASSLNTRGVGGYTF.

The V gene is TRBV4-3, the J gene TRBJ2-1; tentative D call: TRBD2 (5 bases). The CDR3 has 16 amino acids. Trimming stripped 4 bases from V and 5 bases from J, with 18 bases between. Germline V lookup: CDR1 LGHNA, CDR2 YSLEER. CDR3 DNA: TGCGCCAGCAGCCGGTTTCTCGGGCGGGCGCACAATGAGCAGTTCTTC. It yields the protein CASSRFLGRAHNEQFF.

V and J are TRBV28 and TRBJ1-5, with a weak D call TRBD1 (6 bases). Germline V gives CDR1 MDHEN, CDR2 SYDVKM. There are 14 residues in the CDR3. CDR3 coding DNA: TGTGTCGCTAGCCGGGGGGGCGAGCGTCAGCCCCAGCATTTT. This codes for CVASRGGERQPQHF.

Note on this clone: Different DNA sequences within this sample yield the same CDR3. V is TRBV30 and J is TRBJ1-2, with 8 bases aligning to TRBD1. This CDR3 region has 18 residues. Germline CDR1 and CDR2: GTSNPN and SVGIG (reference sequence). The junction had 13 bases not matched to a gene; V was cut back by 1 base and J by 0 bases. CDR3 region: CAWSGHEDRGSPNYGYTF. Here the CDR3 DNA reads TGTGCCTGGAGTGGTCACGAAGACAGGGGATCCCCTAACTATGGCTACACCTTC. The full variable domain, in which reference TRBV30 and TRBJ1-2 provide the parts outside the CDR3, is SQTIHQWPATLVQPVGSPLSLECTVEGTSNPNLYWYRQAAGRGLQLLFYSVGIGQISSEVPQNLSASRPQDRQFILSSKKLLLSDSGFYLCAWSGHEDRGSPNYGYTFGSGTRLTVV.

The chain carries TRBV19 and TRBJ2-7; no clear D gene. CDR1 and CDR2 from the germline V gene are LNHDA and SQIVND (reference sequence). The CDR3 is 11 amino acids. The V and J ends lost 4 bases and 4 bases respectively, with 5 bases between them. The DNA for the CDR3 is TGTGCCAGTAGTACCGAATACGAGCAGTACTTC. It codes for CASSTEYEQYF. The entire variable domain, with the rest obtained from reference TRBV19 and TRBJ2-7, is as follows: DGGITQSPKYLFRKEGQNVTLSCEQNLNHDAMYWYRQDPGQGLRLIYYSQIVNDFQKGDIAEGYSVSREKKESFPLTVTSAQKNPTAFYLCASSTEYEQYFGPGTRLTVT.

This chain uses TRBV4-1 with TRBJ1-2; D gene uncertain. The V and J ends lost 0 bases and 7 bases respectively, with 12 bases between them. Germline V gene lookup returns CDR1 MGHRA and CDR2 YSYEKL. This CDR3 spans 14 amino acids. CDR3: CASSQELAKSGYTF. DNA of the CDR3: TGCGCCAGCAGCCAAGAACTGGCGAAAAGTGGCTACACCTTC.

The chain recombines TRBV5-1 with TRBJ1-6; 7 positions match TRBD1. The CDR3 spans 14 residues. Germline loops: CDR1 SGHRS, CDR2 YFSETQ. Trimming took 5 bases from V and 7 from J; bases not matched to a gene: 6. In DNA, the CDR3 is TGCGCCAGCAGGCTTCAGGGACAGAATTCACCCCTCCACTTT. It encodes CASRLQGQNSPLHF.

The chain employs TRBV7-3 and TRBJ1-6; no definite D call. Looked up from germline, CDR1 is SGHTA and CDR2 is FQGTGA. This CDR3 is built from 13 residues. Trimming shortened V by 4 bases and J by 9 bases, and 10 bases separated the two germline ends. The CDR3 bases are TGTGCCAGCAGCTCTTCTGATGGTTCACCCCTCCACTTT. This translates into CASSSSDGSPLHF.

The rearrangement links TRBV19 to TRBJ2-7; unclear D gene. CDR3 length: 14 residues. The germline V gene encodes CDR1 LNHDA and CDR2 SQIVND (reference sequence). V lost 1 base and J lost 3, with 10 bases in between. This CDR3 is CASSIGSGSYEQYF. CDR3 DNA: TGTGCCAGTAGTATAGGTTCGGGCAGCTACGAGCAGTACTTC.